This T cell receptor beta chain was retrieved from a study of blood T cell repertoires in COVID-19. Germline V gene sequence: CDR1 MNHEY, CDR2 SMNVEV (reference sequence). V lost 3 bases to trimming and J lost 1 base; unmatched junction nucleotides: 4. The CDR3 is 15 amino acids. This clone showed up just once. The table came from immunoSEQ multiplex PCR; TCRdb's copy has only in-frame clones and leaves some out. This table has roughly 150,000 clones, over 60% appearing once. The specimen was peripheral blood. The chain links TRBV27 to TRBJ2-3, with TRBD1 matching over 7 bases. The receptor's source is a man in his 60s with acute or convalescent COVID-19. CDR3: CASSLDQGGTDTQYF. The CDR3 nucleotides read TGTGCCAGCAGTTTGGACCAGGGGGGCACAGATACGCAGTATTTT.